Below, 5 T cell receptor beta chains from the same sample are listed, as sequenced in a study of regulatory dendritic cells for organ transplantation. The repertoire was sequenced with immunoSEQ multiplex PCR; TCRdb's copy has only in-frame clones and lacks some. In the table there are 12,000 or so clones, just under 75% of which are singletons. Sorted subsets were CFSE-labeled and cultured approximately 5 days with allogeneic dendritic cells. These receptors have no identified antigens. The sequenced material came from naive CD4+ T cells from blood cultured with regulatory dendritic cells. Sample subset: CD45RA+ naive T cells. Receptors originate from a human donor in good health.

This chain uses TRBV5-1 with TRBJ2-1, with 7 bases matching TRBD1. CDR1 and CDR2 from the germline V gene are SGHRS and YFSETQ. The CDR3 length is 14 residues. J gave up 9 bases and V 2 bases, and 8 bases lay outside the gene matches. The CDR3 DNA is TGCGCCAGCAGCTTCATGCAGGGGGTGGCTGAGCAGTTCTTC. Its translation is CASSFMQGVAEQFF.

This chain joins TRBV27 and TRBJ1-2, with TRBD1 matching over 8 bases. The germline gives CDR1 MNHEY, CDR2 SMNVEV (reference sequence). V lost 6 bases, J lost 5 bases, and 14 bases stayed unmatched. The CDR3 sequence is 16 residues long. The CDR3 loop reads CASRPEPGQELYGYTF. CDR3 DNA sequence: TGTGCCAGCAGGCCAGAACCGGGACAGGAGTTATATGGCTACACCTTC.

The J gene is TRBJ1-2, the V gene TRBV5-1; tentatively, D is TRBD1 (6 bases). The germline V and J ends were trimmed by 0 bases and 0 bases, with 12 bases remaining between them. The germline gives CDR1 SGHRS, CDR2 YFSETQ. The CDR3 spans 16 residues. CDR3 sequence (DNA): TGCGCCAGCAGCTTGGGACAGGTGGCGGCTAACTATGGCTACACCTTC. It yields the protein CASSLGQVAANYGYTF.

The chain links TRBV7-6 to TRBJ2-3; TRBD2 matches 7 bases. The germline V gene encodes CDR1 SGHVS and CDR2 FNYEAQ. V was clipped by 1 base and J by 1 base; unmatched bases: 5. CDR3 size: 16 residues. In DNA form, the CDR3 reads TGTGCCAGCAGCTTAGTCCCAACTAGCGGCACAGATACGCAGTATTTT. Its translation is CASSLVPTSGTDTQYF.

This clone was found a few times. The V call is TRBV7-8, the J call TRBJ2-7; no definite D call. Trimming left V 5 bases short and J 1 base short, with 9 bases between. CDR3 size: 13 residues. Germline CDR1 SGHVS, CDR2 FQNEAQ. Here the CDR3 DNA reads TGTGCCAGCAGCCAGGCGAGATCCTACGAGCAGTACTTC. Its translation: CASSQARSYEQYF.